This T cell receptor (beta chain) was recorded in a study of cytomegalovirus exposure and HLA in healthy donors. Nominally healthy donors provided the samples, though records likely missed some immune exposures. Comments on this clone: The target antigen is unknown. The same CDR3 is also encoded by other DNA sequences in this sample.

J gave up 2 bases and V 7 bases, and 7 bases lay outside the gene matches. CDR1 and CDR2 from the germline V gene are MGHRA and YSYEKL. CDR3 length: 14 residues. Researchers ran the PCR with 60 Vbeta and 13 Jbeta primers. Here immunoSEQ multiplex PCR was the method, and the copy in TCRdb shows in-frame clones only, minus some. The table includes approximately 110,000 clones, less than 80% detected once. Study-wide results and caveats: Reports state that TCR beta sequences accurately predicted most subjects' HLA-A and HLA-B alleles. Later on, an analysis tied roughly 17,000 TCR beta sequences to HLA alleles at 0.05 false discovery rate. Sequencing depth roughly uniform across donors was assumed in presence/absence analyses.

The V gene is TRBV4-1, the J gene TRBJ1-1, with 7 nucleotides matching TRBD1. The TCR comes from a man aged 30 to 45 in good health and CMV-seropositive. The source material was PBMCs. CDR3 in DNA: TGCGCCAGCATCAACAGGGGTGCTAACACTGAAGCTTTCTTT. Amino acid sequence: CASINRGANTEAFF.